Listed here are 32 T cell receptor beta chains from one sample, sequenced in a study of T cells in Graves' hyperthyroidism and ophthalmopathy. Amplification of TCR beta CDR3 regions was performed using RNA transcripts as template. A set of HTBI primers served as the primers for a first-round RT-PCR of the TCR CDR3. TCRdb ran MiXCR on the multiplex PCR reads and lists one entry per CDR3 protein. Here the sample spans about 95,000 distinct CDR3 sequences, around 42% being singletons. The material sequenced was peripheral blood or thyroid tissue (not recorded which). The receptor set was obtained from a woman between 25 and 40 years old with Graves' hyperthyroidism.

A remark on this clonotype: A read error may be the cause here, since a much bigger clone is one base away. This rearrangement joins TRBV7-2 to TRBJ1-1; D is undetermined. This CDR3 has 13 amino acids. Germline CDR1 reads SGHTA; CDR2 reads FQGNSA. Written as DNA, the CDR3 is TGTGCCCGCAGTTTGAATCTGAACACTGAAGCTTTCTTT. Translated: CARSLNLNTEAFF.

Only a few counts were recorded for this clonotype. This sequence joins TRBV11-2 and TRBJ1-2; D is unclear. V gave up 2 bases and J gave up 6 bases, with 7 bases separating them. Germline CDR1 reads SGHAT; CDR2 reads FQNNGV. This CDR3 region has 12 residues. CDR3 bases: TGTGCCAGCAGCTTATTGGGCCATGGCTACACCTTC. Its translation is CASSLLGHGYTF.

Concerning this clonotype: A read error may be the cause here, since a much bigger clone is one base away. J is TRBJ1-2 and V is TRBV6-5; a possible D gene is TRBD1 (6 bases). Per the germline V gene, CDR1 is MNHEY and CDR2 is SVGAGI. V lost 7 bases and J 3 bases, leaving 15 bases between the germline ends. There are 14 residues in the CDR3. The CDR3 spells CASNDPGHHYGYTF. The DNA of the CDR3 is TGTGCCAGCAATGACCCGGGACACCACTATGGCTACACCTTC.

This chain links TRBV12-3 or TRBV12-4 with TRBJ2-5, with TRBD1 matching over 8 bases. The length of the CDR3 is 13 residues. Trimming at V came to 6 bases and at J to 6 bases, leaving 6 bases not matched to a gene. The DNA for the CDR3 is TGTGCCAGCAGGGCAGGGGGCGGGAAGACCCAGTACTTC. Translating gives CASRAGGGKTQYF.

This clonotype was counted only a few times. For the CDR3, the DNA is TGTGCCAGCAGCCCGAAAGGGAACACCGATTGGAATGAGCAGTTCTTC. Its protein product is CASSPKGNTDWNEQFF. This chain links TRBV7-9 with TRBJ2-1; D gene unclear. Looked up from germline, CDR1 is SEHNR and CDR2 is FQNEAQ (reference sequence). V lost 5 bases and J lost 7, with 21 bases in between. CDR3 length equals 16 residues.

This clonotype was seen at least ten times. The chain couples TRBV6-5 to TRBJ2-7; no firm D call. The CDR3 has 15 amino acids. Germline values: CDR1 MNHEY, CDR2 SVGAGI. Trimming cost V 0 bases and J 2 bases, with 11 bases left between them. CDR3 in amino acids: CASSYSVGRAYEQYF. In DNA form, the CDR3 reads TGTGCCAGCAGTTACTCGGTAGGACGGGCCTACGAGCAGTACTTC.

This clonotype was picked up many times. This sequence joins TRBV5-1 and TRBJ1-1; TRBD1 agrees at 12 bases. In germline, CDR1 is SGHRS, CDR2 YFSETQ. There are 15 residues in the CDR3. Germline trimming cut 4 bases from V and 6 bases from J; bases unmatched to any gene: 7. CDR3 protein: CASSIRDRGPAEAFF. DNA for the CDR3: TGCGCCAGCAGCATCCGGGACAGGGGGCCCGCTGAAGCTTTCTTT.

This clonotype appeared many times. This chain links TRBV7-2 with TRBJ2-7; the D call may be TRBD1 or TRBD2 (6 bases each). Trimming stripped 0 bases from V and 1 base from J, with 19 bases between. The length of the CDR3 is 18 residues. Germline V gene sequence: CDR1 SGHTA, CDR2 FQGNSA. The CDR3 reads CASSLARRGIAVSYEQYF. As DNA, the CDR3 is TGTGCCAGCAGCTTAGCTCGGAGGGGGATAGCCGTATCCTACGAGCAGTACTTC.

This clonotype was recorded only once. An end of the junction does not agree with germline; a read error may underlie this. The chain couples TRBV12-3 or TRBV12-4 to TRBJ1-5; D possibly corresponds to TRBD1 (5 bases). This CDR3 contains 15 residues. The CDR3 DNA is TGTGCCAGCAGTTTGTGGGGACGAAGCAATCAGCCACAGCGTTTT. Translating gives CASSLWGRSNQPQRF.

In this sample, this clonotype turned up many times. One junction end disagrees with the germline gene, perhaps due to a read error. The chain has TRBV7-6 and TRBJ2-7; D uncertain. The CDR3 spans 14 residues. Germline V CDR1 and CDR2: SGHVS, FNYEAQ. This CDR3 reads CASSLDPLSSEQYF. Written as DNA, the CDR3 is TGTGCCAGCAGCTTAGACCCCCTATCCTCCGAGCAGTACTTC.

This clonotype showed up many times. This chain links TRBV20-1 with TRBJ2-7; TRBD1 might be the D (5 bases). Germline lookup yields CDR1 DFQATT and CDR2 SNEGSKA (reference sequence). The CDR3 spans 12 residues. V lost 2 bases and J lost 3, with 8 bases in between. The CDR3 DNA sequence: TGCAGTGCTAGAAAGGGGCTCTACGAGCAGTACTTC. This codes for CSARKGLYEQYF.

The DNA of the CDR3 is TGTGCCAGCAGCCGGACAGGGACGGCGTATAGCAATCAGCCCCAGTACTTC. Amino acid sequence: CASSRTGTAYSNQPQYF. The rearrangement links TRBV6-6 to TRBJ2-5, with 8 bases identical to TRBD1. The CDR3 is 17 residues long. Looked up from germline, CDR1 is MNHNY and CDR2 is SVGAGI (reference sequence). The J segment lost 9 bases and the V segment lost 6 bases, leaving 21 bases of the junction unmatched.

The chain combines TRBV7-8 with TRBJ2-7; 8 nucleotides match TRBD1. This CDR3 is built from 15 residues. The V gene's germline CDR1 is SGHVS and CDR2 FQNEAQ. V lost 5 bases and J lost 3; bases outside the gene matches: 9. The CDR3 sequence: CASSPGGTGDYEQYF. In DNA form, the CDR3 reads TGTGCCAGCAGCCCGGGCGGGACAGGAGACTACGAGCAGTACTTC.

Many counts were recorded for this clonotype. V is TRBV6-1 and J is TRBJ2-7; tentatively, D is TRBD2 (5 bases). The germline V gene encodes CDR1 MNHNS and CDR2 SASEGT. With 7 bases removed from V and 5 bases from J, the gap between germline ends came to 21 bases. The CDR3 extends over 15 amino acids. CDR3 coding DNA: TGTGCCAGCACCCTCCTCCCCGCAGCCGGGGACGAGCAGTACTTC. Encoded protein: CASTLLPAAGDEQYF.

The gene calls are TRBV6-2 or TRBV6-3 and TRBJ2-7; TRBD2 aligns across 10 bases. The CDR3 totals 16 residues. CDR1 is MNHEY, CDR2 SVGEGT, per germline. Unmatched junction bases numbered 8, after V lost 0 bases and J lost 6 bases. CDR3 DNA sequence: TGTGCCAGCAGTTACTCGATAGGTACTAGCGGGATCGAGCAGTACTTC. Translation: CASSYSIGTSGIEQYF.

This rearrangement joins TRBV15 to TRBJ2-7; 7 bases line up with TRBD2. The V gene's germline CDR1 is LNHNV and CDR2 YYDKDF (reference sequence). The CDR3 totals 13 residues. V was clipped by 5 bases and J by 7 bases; unmatched bases: 8. The CDR3 nucleotides are TGTGCCACCAGCGGCGGGAGTTCGGAGGAGCAGTACTTC. It encodes CATSGGSSEEQYF.

On this clonotype itself: The junction does not match germline at one end; this may be a read error. The chain recombines TRBV20-1 with TRBJ2-2; 8 positions match TRBD1. Germline assignment: CDR1 DFQATT and CDR2 SNEGSKA (reference sequence). This CDR3 is 15 amino acids long. The CDR3 DNA reads TGCAGTGCTAGCGCGGGGACAGGAAACACCGGGGAGCTGCTTTTT. Translation: CSASAGTGNTGELLF.

This clonotype was found many times. The CDR3 DNA sequence: TGTGCCATCAAGCAGGTTGGAGACTATAATTCACCCCTCCACTTT. This gives the protein CAIKQVGDYNSPLHF. The chain couples TRBV10-3 to TRBJ1-6, with D unresolved. This CDR3 region has 15 residues. Germline V gene data show CDR1 as ENHRY and CDR2 as SYGVKD. V dropped 7 bases and J dropped 3 bases, with 13 bases sitting between them.

Ten or more counts support this clonotype. The chain recombines TRBV28 with TRBJ2-5, with 8 positions matching TRBD2. V was clipped by 6 bases and J by 5 bases; unmatched bases: 11. This CDR3 is 15 amino acids long. CDR1 and CDR2 from the germline V gene are MDHEN and SYDVKM. CDR3 region: CASSPMGTRGETQYF. CDR3 nucleotides: TGTGCCAGCAGCCCAATGGGGACTAGAGGGGAGACCCAGTACTTC. The full variable domain, in which reference TRBV28 and TRBJ2-5 provide the parts outside the CDR3, is DVKVTQSSRYLVKRTGEKVFLECVQDMDHENMFWYRQDPGLGLRLIYFSYDVKMKEKGDIPEGYSVSREKKERFSLILESASTNQTSMYLCASSPMGTRGETQYFGPGTRLLVL.

Comment on this clonotype: This may come from a read error, since a much larger clone is one base off. The V and J genes are TRBV5-1 and TRBJ1-1; TRBD1 matches at 10 bases. CDR3 size: 17 residues. Germline loops: CDR1 SGHRS, CDR2 YFSETQ. The CDR3 spells CAGSRKGQGLLETEAFF. In DNA, the CDR3 is TGCGCCGGCAGCCGAAAGGGACAGGGGCTCTTGGAAACTGAAGCTTTCTTT. The full variable domain, with the rest looked up from reference TRBV5-1 and TRBJ1-1, is KAGVTQTPRYLIKTRGQQVTLSCSPISGHRSVSWYQQTPGQGLQFLFEYFSETQRNKGNFPGRFSGRQFSNSRSEMNVSTLELGDSALYLCAGSRKGQGLLETEAFFGQGTRLTVV.

The sample holds many counts of this clonotype. The chain combines TRBV6-5 with TRBJ1-2; D may be TRBD1 (5 bases). The CDR3 has 12 residues. In germline, CDR1 is MNHEY, CDR2 SVGAGI. V lost 1 base to trimming and J lost 7 bases, with 7 bases between them. The CDR3 DNA reads TGTGCCAGCAGTTACTACGGGGGTGGCTACACCTTC. Translating it yields CASSYYGGGYTF.

This clonotype occurred many times. The chain is built from TRBV7-8 and TRBJ2-3; 14 nucleotides line up with TRBD2. This CDR3 spans 19 amino acids. Germline V gene data show CDR1 as SGHVS and CDR2 as FQNEAQ. V lost 5 bases to trimming and J lost 0 bases; unmatched junction nucleotides: 10. The CDR3 DNA sequence: TGTGCCAGCAGCAACCGACTAGCGGGAGGGAAGCTTAGCACAGATACGCAGTATTTT. Its protein is CASSNRLAGGKLSTDTQYF.

This clonotype was observed many times. V usage is TRBV4-1 and J usage is TRBJ1-4, with TRBD1 matching 7 bases. This CDR3 has 16 residues. CDR1 and CDR2 (germline): MGHRA, YSYEKL. V lost 0 bases to trimming and J lost 6 bases; unmatched junction nucleotides: 7. CDR3 in amino acids: CASSQDPYRGDEKLFF. DNA for the CDR3: TGCGCCAGCAGCCAAGACCCGTACAGGGGCGATGAAAAACTGTTTTTT.

For this clonotype: The CDR3 does not end in the conserved phenylalanine or tryptophan, so this is likely a read error. No DNA is shown, since the ends of the CDR3 on it are uncertain; the CDR3 is the one TCRdb lists. The chain uses TRBV7-3 and TRBJ1-1. The length of the CDR3 is 14 amino acids, counting both ends. The germline CDR1 and CDR2 sequences are SGHTA and FQGTGA. CDR3 residues: CASSLDGMNTEASL.

As to this clonotype: This CDR3 is missing its conserved last phenylalanine or tryptophan, likely due to a read error. The V call is TRBV2, the J call TRBJ1-1; the match to TRBD1 covers 8 bases. This CDR3 comprises 13 residues. J lost 4 bases, V lost 5 bases, and 3 bases had no gene match. Germline loops: CDR1 SNHLY, CDR2 FYNNEI. In DNA, the CDR3 is TGTGCCAGCAGTCCACAGGGGGGCACTGAAGCTTTCCTT. It translates to CASSPQGGTEAFL.

At least ten counts were recorded for this clonotype. This chain connects TRBV7-9 to TRBJ1-2; D possibly corresponds to TRBD1 (5 bases). The germline V and J ends were trimmed by 4 bases and 4 bases, with 13 bases remaining between them. CDR3 length equals 14 residues. Germline CDR1 is SEHNR and CDR2 is FQNEAQ (reference sequence). The CDR3 region has the DNA TGTGCCAGCAGCTACTGGCCCGGGACCTATGGCTACACCTTC. It specifies CASSYWPGTYGYTF.

This clonotype was counted many times. The CDR3, as DNA: TGTGCCAGCAGCCGCAAAGAGGGTCGGTATGGCTACACCTTC. Its protein is CASSRKEGRYGYTF. The V call is TRBV6-5, the J call TRBJ1-2; no clear D. V was shortened by 6 bases and J by 5 bases, with 16 bases between the two germline ends. The CDR3 runs 14 residues. Germline-derived CDR1 and CDR2 are MNHEY and SVGAGI.

As for this clonotype: The germline gene is not matched at one end of the junction; a read error may be the cause. The chain joins TRBV7-8 to TRBJ2-7; D unclear. Germline CDR1 SGHVS, CDR2 FQNEAQ. This CDR3 is 14 amino acids long. For the CDR3, the DNA is TGTGCCAGCAGCTTAAGAGGCCCCTCCTACGAGCAGTGCTTC. This sequence encodes CASSLRGPSYEQCF.

In this sample, this clonotype is medium-sized (0.01 to 0.1%). The chain is built from TRBV15 and TRBJ2-2; D is unresolved. The CDR3 spans 14 residues. Germline V gene data show CDR1 as LNHNV and CDR2 as YYDKDF (reference sequence). Trimming left V 3 bases short and J 6 bases short, with 11 bases between. CDR3 sequence: CATSRVRRAGELFF. The CDR3 DNA sequence: TGTGCCACCAGCAGGGTACGCCGAGCCGGGGAGCTGTTTTTT.

This clonotype was observed many times. The chain combines TRBV5-1 with TRBJ2-7; D is unresolved. The CDR3 length is 12 residues. Deletions cut 8 bases from V and 0 bases from J, with 9 bases between. Germline V CDR1 and CDR2: SGHRS, YFSETQ. The chain's CDR3 is CASTLVSYEQYF. In nucleotides, the CDR3 is TGCGCCAGTACACTCGTCTCCTACGAGCAGTACTTC.

This clonotype was seen at least ten times. V usage is TRBV6-1 and J usage is TRBJ2-5; the D call may be TRBD1 or TRBD2 (5 bases each). CDR1 MNHNS and CDR2 SASEGT come from the germline V gene. V was pared by 6 bases and J by 14 bases, with 19 bases between. The CDR3 is 12 amino acids. CDR3 DNA: TGTGCCAGCAGGCTGGGACCCCCGGTCTTTTACTTC. This gives the protein CASRLGPPVFYF.

V is TRBV10-3 and J is TRBJ1-4; TRBD1 aligns across 9 bases. This CDR3 comprises 15 residues. The germline gives CDR1 ENHRY, CDR2 SYGVKD. V shed 5 bases, J shed 8 bases, and the junction held 9 bases outside the gene matches. In nucleotides, the CDR3 is TGTGCCATCAGTCGCTCGGGACAGGGTAAAGAAAAACTGTTTTTT. This gives the protein CAISRSGQGKEKLFF.